The T cell receptor beta chain described here comes from a study of T-cell reconstitution after alpha-beta-depleted transplantation in children. Study-wide results and limits: Alpha-beta T cells about two months after transplant reportedly derived from several hundred expanded graft clones. Surviving recipient T cells and intrathymic progenitors accounted for some patients' high TCRbeta diversity at day 60. Most T-cell counts and diversity one year after the transplant came from T cells that were newly produced.

This CDR3 region has 14 residues. Trimming took 1 base from V and 2 from J, leaving 6 bases between them. Germline CDR1 reads LGHNA; CDR2 reads YNFKEQ. This clonotype was observed many times. Its antigen is undetermined. Preparation of the TCRbeta library involved a method that used unique molecular identifiers. TCRdb called the PCR reads again in MiXCR, with one record for every CDR3 protein. The sample records hundreds of thousands of distinct CDR3 sequences, around 12% being singletons. This specimen was PBMCs, taken before TCRalphabeta/CD19-depleted stem cell transplant. The TCR sequence derives from a girl aged 2-10 years with congenital amegakaryocytic thrombocytopenia, due to receive a stem cell transplant. This chain connects TRBV4-2 to TRBJ2-4; D possibly corresponds to TRBD2 (5 bases). CDR3 protein: CASSQAGTKNIQYF. CDR3 sequence (DNA): TGTGCCAGCAGCCAAGCGGGGACCAAAAACATTCAGTACTTC.